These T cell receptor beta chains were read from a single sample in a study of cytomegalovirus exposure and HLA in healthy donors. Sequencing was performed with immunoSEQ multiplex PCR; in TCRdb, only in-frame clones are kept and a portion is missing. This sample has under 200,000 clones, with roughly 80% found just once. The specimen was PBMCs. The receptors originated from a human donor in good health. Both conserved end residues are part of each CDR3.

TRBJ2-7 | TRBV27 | CASSLGQSYEQYF
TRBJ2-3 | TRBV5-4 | CASSLGDRGTDTQYF
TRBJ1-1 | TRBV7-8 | CASQRGMNTEAFF
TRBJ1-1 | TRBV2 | CASRAGQGGTEAFF
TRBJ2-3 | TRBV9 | CASSAEGADTQYF
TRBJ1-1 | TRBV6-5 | CASSRQGSNTEAFF
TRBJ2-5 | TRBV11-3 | CASSLGQVLQETQYF
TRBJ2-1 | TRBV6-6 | CASSYPGSGNEQFF
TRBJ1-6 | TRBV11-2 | CASSLDAGNSYNSPLHF
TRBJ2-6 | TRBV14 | CASSQVAYAGATSGANVLTF
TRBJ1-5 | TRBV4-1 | CASSHPGIGYGNQPQHF
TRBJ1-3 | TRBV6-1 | CASSEMEGAGGNTIYF
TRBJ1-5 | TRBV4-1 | CASSQDRVRLSNQPQHF
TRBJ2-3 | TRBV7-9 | CASSYTGGSRDTQYF
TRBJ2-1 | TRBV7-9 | CASSLVAGGSEQFF
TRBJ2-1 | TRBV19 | CASRETGGPYNEQFF
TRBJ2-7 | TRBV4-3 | CASSQDGGDYEQYF
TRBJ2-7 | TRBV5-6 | CASMPGGTYEQYF
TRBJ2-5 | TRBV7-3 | CASSTTGTGLETQYF
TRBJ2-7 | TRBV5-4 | CASSFGTEYEQYF
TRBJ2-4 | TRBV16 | CASSHPGQGLDIQYF
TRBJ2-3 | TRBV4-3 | CASSQDTGTPWTDTQYF
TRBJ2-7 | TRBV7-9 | CASSPNRISYEQYF
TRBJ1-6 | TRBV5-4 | CASSLTAHNSPLHF
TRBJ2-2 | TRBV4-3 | CASSRQGASGELFF
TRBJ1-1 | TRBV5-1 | CASSYPQGGDTEAFF
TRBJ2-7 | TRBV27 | CASSLSTGEPYEQYF
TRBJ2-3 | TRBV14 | CASSQTNPDTQYF
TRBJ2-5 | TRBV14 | CASSQVGQTQYF
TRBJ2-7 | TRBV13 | CASSLGLLSYEQYF
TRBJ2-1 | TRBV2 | CAIRDRGYNEQFF
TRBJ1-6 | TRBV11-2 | CASSPGTGGYNSPLHF
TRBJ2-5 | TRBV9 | CASSVNFGAGGETQYF
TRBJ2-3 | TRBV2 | CASRRTGITDTQYF
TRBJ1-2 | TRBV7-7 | CASSLEGGNYRDIKQNYQGYTF